This T cell receptor beta chain was sequenced in a study of T cell repertoires in aging, cancer and after chemotherapy (dated by TCRdb to the late 2010s). Regarding the complete study: Six donor age groups were covered, ranging from 30 or younger up to 70 or older, and each group contained at least three individuals. In the hematological group, paired pre- and post-chemotherapy samples were obtained from chronic lymphocytic leukemia patients treated with fludarabine- or bendamustine-based regimens. In total, the full dataset held about 9 million TCR reads. To look at immunoaging and at how T cells reconstitute after chemotherapy, the study profiled TCR beta repertoires in peripheral blood from both healthy donors and cancer patients. A cohort of 220 or so cancer patients (94 with hematological and approximately 120 with solid cancers) was assembled, and about 100 healthy donors were included as a reference group.

Spanning cysteine to phenylalanine, the CDR3 consists of 13 amino acids. Only CDR3 DNA remains: 39 bases, in frame from the first base. V loses 0 bases, J loses 2 bases, and the germline ends lie 5 bases apart. CDR1 and CDR2, looked up from the germline V gene, are SGHRS and YFSETQ. TCR beta rearrangements were amplified from genomic DNA extracted from peripheral blood rather than from sorted cells or RNA. Broad study findings and their caveats: The authors noted that the repertoire data do not allow conclusions about immunological memory after chemotherapy. Compared with age-matched healthy donors, untreated patients with either hematological or solid cancers had significantly lower TCR diversity in the blood along with higher clonality. In healthy donors, the decline in TCR diversity with age was mainly explained by loss of richness, whereas in cancer patients loss of evenness was also found to contribute. Median generation probability increased over the chemotherapy interval in both cancer cohorts, suggesting repertoire reconstitution through rebound thymic output. Hematological cancer patients had infiltration of lymphoid organs, and this infiltration may itself impair thymic emigration or peripheral T cell expansion.

Multiplex touch-down PCR with a mixed TRB-A/B primer pool was used to amplify rearranged TRB sequences covering the V, D and J segments. Illumina adapters and sample indices were attached to the amplicons through two consecutive PCR reactions run with Phusion HS II polymerase. Amplicons were gel-purified using the NucleoSpin Gel and PCR Clean-up kit and were subsequently checked with Qubit and an Agilent 2100 Bioanalyzer. Sequencing of libraries was carried out on an Illumina MiSeq in 600-cycle, single-indexed, paired-end runs. In the original analysis: MiXCR versions 2.12 and 3.0.5 were used to process TRB sequences. Each unique CDR3 nucleotide sequence was counted as one clone, and only productive sequences with at least two reads were retained. Shannon diversity, evenness, clonality (one minus evenness), and alpha-parameterized diversity profiles from alpha 0 to 5 were included as repertoire metrics. Generation probabilities of clones in paired pre- and post-chemotherapy samples were computed with the IGoR algorithm. TCRdb trimmed the raw reads at Q25, called clones with MiXCR and kept productive beta chains. Every distinct CDR3 protein forms one entry, paired with its most common genes and DNA. The authors' filters were not applied to this entry. The sample table lists 5,000 to 5,500 distinct CDR3 sequences, over 35% of them with a count of one. Roughly 7% of the sample is taken by the ten largest.

This clonotype was seen a handful of times. Its target antigen remains unknown. Within one base of it there is no much larger clone, and no base qualities were kept. This sequence originates from a human donor with a blood cancer. The sample was blood. The rearranged chain carries TRBV5-1 and TRBJ2-5, and TRBD2 may be the D gene, going by 5 matching bases. CDR3 reads: CASSLGLQETQYF. The nucleotides read TGCGCCAGCAGCTTGGGACTACAAGAGACCCAGTACTTC.